The 12 T cell receptor beta chains presented below share a single source sample, sequenced in a study of blood T cells in healthy people across ages. The authors ran a second PCR of roughly 6 to 12 cycles using a sample-barcoded 5' primer and a J-beta primer mix. TCRdb ran MiXCR on the 5' RACE reads and lists one entry per CDR3 protein. The sample contains hundreds of thousands of distinct CDR3 sequences, around 46% of which appear only once. Sequencing was done on a sample of blood. The receptor source for this set is a woman in her sixties in good health.

V and J are TRBV20-1 and TRBJ2-3, with 12 bases identical to TRBD2. The length of the CDR3 is 17 residues. With 4 bases clipped from V and 4 bases from J, the junction kept 12 bases outside the gene matches. Germline CDR1 is DFQATT and CDR2 is SNEGSKA (reference sequence). The chain's CDR3 is CSATEPFLAGGPDTQYF. Here the CDR3 DNA reads TGCAGTGCTACAGAGCCTTTTCTAGCGGGAGGGCCAGATACGCAGTATTTT.

The V gene is TRBV27, the J gene TRBJ1-1, with unresolved D. Per germline, CDR1 MNHEY and CDR2 SMNVEV (reference sequence). Trimming took 5 bases from V and 8 from J, leaving 15 bases between them. The CDR3 is made up of 13 amino acids. The CDR3 is CASSDRAGREAFF. The CDR3 nucleotides read TGTGCCAGCAGTGACCGAGCTGGCCGGGAAGCTTTCTTT.

The chain carries TRBV12-3 or TRBV12-4 and TRBJ2-3; 7 nucleotides align to TRBD1. The CDR3 runs 18 residues. With V trimmed by 5 bases and J by 6 bases, 20 bases remained unmatched. The DNA of the CDR3 is TGTGCCAGCAGTCTAAAGATAAGACAGGGCGACCGACAGGATACGCAGTATTTT. Translating gives CASSLKIRQGDRQDTQYF.

The V and J genes are TRBV11-2 and TRBJ2-1, with 8 bases aligning to TRBD2. Germline trimming cut 3 bases from V and 9 bases from J; bases unmatched to any gene: 7. CDR1 is SGHAT, CDR2 FQNNGV, per germline. The CDR3 totals 14 residues. The CDR3 here is CASSLGPAGVEQFF. The CDR3 nucleotides read TGTGCCAGCAGCTTGGGTCCAGCGGGGGTTGAGCAGTTCTTC.

For this clonotype: Being one base from a much bigger clone, this may be a read error. The J gene is TRBJ2-1, the V gene TRBV29-1; 12 bases match TRBD2. The V gene end was trimmed by 8 bases and the J gene end by 7 bases; junction bases not matched to a gene: 6. Germline V gene data show CDR1 as SQVTM and CDR2 as ANQGSEA. The CDR3 runs to 13 residues. The CDR3 region is CSLRLAGENEQFF. Written as DNA, the CDR3 is TGCAGCTTGAGACTAGCGGGAGAGAATGAGCAGTTCTTC.

This clonotype showed up just a few times. The J gene is TRBJ2-7, the V gene TRBV20-1; the D gene is possibly TRBD2 (6 bases). The CDR3 consists of 12 residues. V was cut by 5 bases and J by 5 bases, with 13 bases left in between. The germline V gene encodes CDR1 DFQATT and CDR2 SNEGSKA (reference sequence). This CDR3 is CSAPILANEQYF. The CDR3 DNA sequence: TGCAGTGCTCCTATCCTAGCGAACGAGCAGTACTTC.

In regard to this clonotype: Its ends do not fully match the called genes, so a read error is possible. The rearrangement uses TRBV27 and TRBJ2-5; 14 bases match TRBD2. CDR3 length equals 18 residues. Germline V CDR1 and CDR2: MNHEY, SMNVEV (reference sequence). CDR3 sequence (DNA): TGTGCCAGCCAGGGGCCGGGACTAGCGGGGGAGTACCAAGAGACCCAGAACTTC. As protein: CASQGPGLAGEYQETQNF.

In its sample, this clonotype was seen a few times. J is TRBJ1-2 and V is TRBV29-1; D gene uncertain. Germline lookup yields CDR1 SQVTM and CDR2 ANQGSEA. V lost 2 bases and J 8 bases, leaving 12 bases between the germline ends. The CDR3 consists of 12 residues. CDR3 DNA: TGCAGCGTTGAAAAAAGCGAGGACGGCTACACCTTC. This gives the protein CSVEKSEDGYTF. The whole variable domain, remainder taken from reference TRBV29-1 and TRBJ1-2, is SAVISQKPSRDICQRGTSLTIQCQVDSQVTMMFWYRQQPGQSLTLIATANQGSEATYESGFVIDKFPISRPNLTFSTLTVSNMSPEDSSIYLCSVEKSEDGYTFGSGTRLTVV.

This clonotype was detected ten times or more. The chain uses TRBV29-1 and TRBJ2-4; D not resolved. CDR1 and CDR2 from the germline V gene are SQVTM and ANQGSEA. The V and J ends lost 2 bases and 0 bases respectively, with 8 bases between them. This CDR3 region has 14 residues. The CDR3 DNA reads as TGCAGCGTTGAACCAATGCTAGCCAAAAACATTCAGTACTTC. It translates to CSVEPMLAKNIQYF.

The chain is built from TRBV29-1 and TRBJ1-4; D is perhaps TRBD1 (6 bases). This CDR3 is 14 amino acids long. With 5 bases removed from V and 8 bases from J, the gap between germline ends came to 18 bases. Per germline, CDR1 SQVTM and CDR2 ANQGSEA. CDR3 region: CSVFSGTLGEKLFF. In nucleotides, the CDR3 is TGCAGCGTTTTCTCCGGGACATTGGGGGAAAAACTGTTTTTT.

This clonotype occurred once. The chain couples TRBV6-2 or TRBV6-3 to TRBJ2-3, with D unresolved. Germline assignment: CDR1 MNHEY and CDR2 SVGEGT. Trimming took 6 bases from V and 8 from J, leaving 24 bases between them. The CDR3 runs 16 residues. The CDR3 nucleotides read TGTGCCAGCAGCCCTCACTCCCAGCTGTATTCAGGTACGCAGTATTTT. Protein: CASSPHSQLYSGTQYF.

This chain uses TRBV27 with TRBJ2-1; 9 bases agree with TRBD2. V lost 5 bases to trimming and J lost 8 bases; unmatched junction nucleotides: 13. This CDR3 is 16 amino acids long. Germline lookup yields CDR1 MNHEY and CDR2 SMNVEV (reference sequence). This CDR3 is CASSLAGQAGGYEQFF. CDR3 DNA sequence: TGTGCCAGCAGTCTCGCGGGTCAAGCGGGGGGTTATGAGCAGTTCTTC.